There are many counts of the clone carrying this TCR beta chain. The antigen is undetermined. Lactation, pregnancy, other autoimmune disease or uncontrolled infection led to exclusion of patients. The data were taken from a study of T cells in Graves' hyperthyroidism and ophthalmopathy. Study-wide points: Ophthalmopathy was model-predicted a median roughly 6.3 months pre-onset.

This CDR3 spans 14 amino acids. The V segment lost 0 bases and the J segment 4 bases; nucleotides outside the gene matches: 0. CDR1 is SGHRS, CDR2 YFSETQ, per germline. The source material, RNA transcripts, was used to amplify TCR beta CDR3 regions. HTBI primers were the set used in a first-round RT-PCR of the TCR CDR3. TCRdb redid the calling of the multiplex PCR reads with MiXCR, one entry per CDR3 protein. Of 500,000 to 600,000 distinct CDR3 sequences in the sample, roughly 45% were seen once. The chain links TRBV5-1 to TRBJ2-2, with 7 bases fitting TRBD2. The clonotype was recovered from an adult woman with Graves' disease, either hyperthyroidism or ophthalmopathy (not recorded which). Sample: peripheral blood or thyroid tissue (not recorded which). CDR3 nucleotide sequence: TGCGCCAGCAGCTTGGCGGGGGGCACCGGGGAGCTGTTTTTT. This translates into CASSLAGGTGELFF.